The 4 T cell receptor beta chains listed next were all sequenced from one sample in a study of shared clonotypes between healthy human individuals. Clones were sequenced by immunoSEQ multiplex PCR, and TCRdb holds only the in-frame ones, with some missing. Of 300,000 to 350,000 clones detected, around 79% appear once; the ten largest clones hold 8% to 13%. The sample comprised memory CD4+ T cells sorted from blood. Subset of the sample: CD45RA-negative fraction. The receptors here all came from a man under 40 in good health.

For this clone: The same CDR3 arises from other DNA sequences in this sample as well. The chain carries TRBV5-1 and TRBJ2-5, with 8 nucleotides matching TRBD2. Germline CDR1 SGHRS, CDR2 YFSETQ. V trimming: 4 bases; J trimming: 2 bases; junction bases outside the gene matches: 4. This CDR3 has 14 residues. The CDR3 coding sequence is TGCGCCAGCAGCGCCACTAGCGGACAAGAGACCCAGTACTTC. Translation gives CASSATSGQETQYF.

This clone was counted between two and nine times. Written as DNA, the CDR3 is TGTGCCAGTAACAGGGGAAACTATGGCTACACCTTC. Translating gives CASNRGNYGYTF. The rearrangement links TRBV19 to TRBJ1-2, with TRBD1 identical over 7 bases. Germline V lookup: CDR1 LNHDA, CDR2 SQIVND (reference sequence). J gave up 2 bases and V 7 bases, and 1 base lay outside the gene matches. The CDR3 sequence is 12 residues long.

The V gene is TRBV19, the J gene TRBJ2-2; 10 nucleotides align to TRBD1. The CDR3 has 17 residues. The junction had 7 bases not matched to a gene; V was cut back by 3 bases and J by 3 bases. CDR1 and CDR2 (germline): LNHDA, SQIVND (reference sequence). The CDR3 spells CASSIPPGQGHTGELFF. CDR3 nucleotide sequence: TGTGCCAGTAGTATCCCCCCGGGACAGGGGCACACCGGGGAGCTGTTTTTT.

The chain is built from TRBV19 and TRBJ1-4; a weak D match, TRBD1 (6 bases). Deletions cut 3 bases from V and 8 bases from J, with 16 bases between. In germline, CDR1 is LNHDA, CDR2 SQIVND (reference sequence). This CDR3 is 15 amino acids long. The CDR3 protein is CASSIPGAGEEKLFF. CDR3 DNA: TGTGCCAGTAGTATCCCAGGGGCAGGAGAAGAAAAACTGTTTTTT.